This T cell receptor (beta chain) was identified in a study of cytomegalovirus exposure and HLA in healthy donors (TCRdb year 2017). As for the study more broadly: An earlier analysis of several hundred of the donors reported 250 to 300 Gb of sequence data and some 100 million unique TCR beta sequences from about 179 million T cells. An early release covering 500 to 750 HLA-typed donors comprised roughly 300 gigabases of sequencing data and roughly 85 million unique TCR sequences. The study used immunosequencing to profile the T cell repertoires of 666 subjects and linked those repertoires to cytomegalovirus serostatus. The aim of the study was to test whether cataloging public T cell receptors could identify signatures of past pathogen exposure. Donor age, sex, ethnicity and CMV serostatus were compiled alongside the repertoire data. In the later analysis, no new phenotypic data were used to find candidate immune exposures; instead, reliance was placed on TCR beta sequences and their occurrence across donors. To decide whether each TCR beta V gene segment behaved as functional or pseudogenic, an earlier analysis of several hundred of the donors relied on high-throughput TCR beta sequencing. To study patterns of TCR occurrence, a later analysis re-analyzed previously published TCR beta repertoires from several hundred donors and added high-resolution HLA genotyping. A later genetic analysis used genome-wide SNP genotypes for about 60% of the roughly 700 donors, treating that subset as a discovery cohort. Among several hundred genotyped donors of the cohort, an average of around 250,000 unique TCR beta nucleotide sequences was sequenced per donor, of which about 19% were non-productive. All discovery cohort repertoires had been generated using a single sequencing platform. Five DR-DQ haplotypes were handled as single units for association and clustering because linkage in the cohort was strong. To predict cytomegalovirus infection status, the study combined high-throughput TCR immunosequencing, statistical association of individual TCRs with disease status, and machine learning. The genetic ancestry cluster associated with self-reported Caucasian donors included 65% to 90% of the roughly 360 genotyped donors. Class I and class II HLA loci were covered by the typing at four-digit resolution. Along with the roughly 670-subject first cohort, a separate validation cohort of over 90 different subjects was used. The number of typed donors differed by locus: about 620-640 for A, B, C, DRB1 and DQB1; 500 to 550 for DQA1; approximately 600 for DPA1; and about 470 for DPB1. Results the study describes overall, beyond this receptor: In both the original and validation cohorts, the classifier was reported to diagnose cytomegalovirus status with high specificity and sensitivity. The 87-base-pair reads could not distinguish some IMGT-functional V segments, including TRBV6-2 and TRBV6-3, so those segments were excluded. Compared with the approximately 700-donor mean, donors in an Asian-associated ancestry cluster had fewer N-insertions in productive TCRs, according to a later genetic analysis. According to a later analysis, TCR association rates differed among HLA loci, with DRB1 alleles showing the most associated TCRs and HLA-C alleles showing the fewest. The presence/absence analyses assumed that sequencing depth was roughly uniform across donors, and that assumption may not be true. A later analysis found that most CMV-associated TCR beta chains appeared HLA-restricted, with HLA associations seemingly driven largely by CMV exposure. The authors suggested that the approach could potentially be generalized to other disease states and immunological phenotypes. While some public TCRs were present in many individuals, most TCR sequences turned up only very rarely across donors. Specific HLA alleles were associated with 16,951 TCR beta sequences at a false discovery rate of 0.05 in a later analysis. A group of highly shared sequence variants was considered likely to be a technical artifact of the sequencing pipeline. A further reported finding was that TCR beta sequences accurately predicted the HLA-A and HLA-B alleles for most subjects in the first cohort. The earlier analysis of approximately 560 of the donors excluded approximately 15 rarely observed V segments, including chromosome 9 orphons, because counts were too low. In vitro tests confirmed that a few of the cytomegalovirus-associated TCR beta chains recognize cytomegalovirus antigens. When HLA alleles, especially DR and DQ, strongly co-occurred, TCR associations were difficult to assign to individual alleles. Because HLA typing was missing for some donors at each locus, association tests included only the typed subset. The only immune exposure information available for the cohort was CMV serostatus. In an earlier analysis of some 640 of the donors, most TCR beta V segments were observed in productive rearrangements about 90% or about 30% of the time, broadly matching IMGT annotations. Correlated functional status among segregating V segments might reflect linkage disequilibrium, but an unknown experimental factor could not be ruled out. In a later analysis, HLA-associated TCR beta chains were found to be more clonally expanded and to have lower generation probabilities than equally common non-associated chains. In a later genetic analysis, a missense DCLRE1C variant was associated with V-gene and J-gene trimming of TCR beta chains, and the association was replicated in an independent cohort. In this cohort, only TCR beta chains were sequenced, and detectable features were limited by the absence of alpha or paired-chain data. In the study, around 160 TCR beta chains were listed as associated with cytomegalovirus. According to a later analysis, parvovirus B19, influenza, CMV and Epstein-Barr virus appeared linked to several top co-occurrence clusters.

From the germline V gene, CDR1 is ENHRY and CDR2 is SYGVKD. Germline trimming amounts to 6 bases on V and 0 bases on J, with 6 as the count of junction bases outside the gene matches. The CDR3 covers 17 residues, taking in both the cysteine and the phenylalanine. Of all the DNA, just the CDR3 is kept, 51 bases in frame from base 1. The protocol used for the library was the immunoSEQ multiplex PCR assay. The multiplex PCR relied on a mix of 60 forward primers for TCR Vbeta segments and 13 reverse primers for TCR Jbeta segments. The CDR3 region of rearranged TCR beta genes was amplified from genomic DNA by a multiplex PCR assay. The amplified TCR beta libraries were sequenced on the Illumina HiSeq System as 87-base-pair reads. In the source study's methods: Across the 500 to 700 repertoires, a later analysis counted 80 million or so unique TCR beta chains, roughly 11 million of which were shared by at least two donors. Raw reads were error-corrected and collapsed into unique sequences with a nearest-neighbor algorithm that merged closely related sequences to remove PCR and sequencing errors. To assign V, D and J gene segments, CDR3 sequences were aligned to IMGT reference sequences. For a sequence to be retained, a match of at least six nucleotides to both a V gene segment and a J gene segment was required. A rearrangement counted as productive if the CDR3 had no stop codons and remained in frame with V and J, and every other rearrangement counted as non-productive. CDR3 was defined according to IMGT convention as the region running from the second conserved V-encoded cysteine to the conserved J-encoded phenylalanine. Sequences without an unambiguous match to a single V gene segment were excluded from the earlier analysis of 450 to 650 of the donors. An earlier analysis of over 450 of the donors classified V segments as functional when productive rearrangements were above 56.7% and as segregating when the standard deviation between donors was above 5%. A statistical classification framework was developed to diagnose cytomegalovirus status using the catalog of TCR beta chain sequences. V and J gene assignment, in a later analysis, came from comparing TCR nucleotide sequences with IMGT/GENE-DB human TR gene sequences. Using the TCRdist pipeline, a later analysis assigned CDR3 sequences along with most-parsimonious VDJ recombination scenarios. In a later analysis, each TCR beta chain was defined by its CDR3 amino acid sequence together with its V-gene family, and reads without a unique V-gene family were excluded. In a later analysis, nearly 600 highly shared, low-generation-probability nucleotide sequences were removed to address suspected cross-contamination and a sequencing artifact. In a later analysis, a clonal expansion index for each public chain was calculated from normalized within-repertoire ranks of inferred template counts. A later analysis computed generation probabilities with a VDJ recombination model fitted to out-of-frame rearrangements, and checked the results against IGoR. Hypergeometric tests were used in a later analysis to score TCR-TCR, TCR-HLA and TCR-CMV co-occurrence, with a repertoire-size bias correction applied to the TCR pairs. A later analysis estimated false discovery rates by permuting HLA or CMV assignments 20 times. A later analysis grouped co-occurring TCRs with DBSCAN, adding TCRdist sequence similarity when clustering within HLA-allele-positive subsets. Repertoires with fewer than 30,000 or more than 120,000 public chains, plus five repertoires with anomalous nucleotide sharing, were excluded from co-occurrence clustering. TCRdb provides this immuneACCESS table in a form limited to in-frame rearrangements. Some clones are lacking; in checked studies, under half of them reflect an unresolved V gene, and why the rest are absent is not known. D and trimming were read from the DNA, whereas the V and J calls and clone size are those reported in that table. Recorded for this sample are some 160,000 clones; around 80% of them occurred a single time. The top ten constitute about 1.5% of the sample.

The cohort was made up of 666 healthy bone marrow donors. At the time of sampling, every cohort member was nominally healthy, though immune exposures that went unrecorded were likely present. The donor was CMV seronegative and belonged to the group of 352 seronegative cohort members. A peripheral blood sample was provided by each donor, and peripheral blood mononuclear cells were used for TCR beta sequencing. The Qiagen DNeasy Blood Extraction Kit was used to extract genomic DNA from the blood cell samples. Remarks on this clone: The specificity of this receptor is unknown. There are no base qualities to consult, and no much larger clone falls within one base.

This receptor was identified in a male donor in good health and CMV-seronegative. Material for sequencing was PBMCs. Recombination linked TRBV10-3 to TRBJ2-3, with 13 bases in between that match TRBD2. The bases read TGTGCCATCAGCGGACTAGCGGGGGCCTCTAGCACAGATACGCAGTATTTT. This translates into CAISGLAGASSTDTQYF.